The 20 T cell receptor beta chains reported below all come from one sample, sequenced in a study of PD-L1 blockade in urothelial cancer. Produced via immunoSEQ multiplex PCR; TCRdb's table is partial and in-frame only. The top ten clones hold approximately 6% of a sample with 50,000 to 60,000 clones, over 75% of them seen once. Sequences were derived from PBMCs, sampled around atezolizumab (anti-PD-L1) treatment. The receptors were sampled from a man between 40 and 49 years old with urothelial cancer.

The chain joins TRBV27 to TRBJ2-7; weak D call: TRBD2 (5 bases). V shed 4 bases and J shed 3 bases, with 16 bases lying between them. The CDR3 covers 15 residues. Germline V gene data show CDR1 as MNHEY and CDR2 as SMNVEV (reference sequence). Here the CDR3 reads CASSSTSWEYYEQYF. As DNA, the CDR3 is TGTGCCAGCAGTTCTACATCCTGGGAGTACTACGAGCAGTACTTC.

In the case of this clone: It is unclear where the CDR3 begins or ends on the DNA, so no DNA is shown, and the CDR3 is as TCRdb lists it. This sequence joins TRBV5-4 and TRBJ2-3; the table's D call TRBD2 went unverified against the DNA. The CDR3 spans 13 residues, counting both ends. Germline V gene sequence: CDR1 SGHNT, CDR2 YYREEE (reference sequence). CDR3 region: CASSDWAGGSPYF.

CDR3 DNA sequence: TGTGCCAGCAGTGAAAGGGGGCAGTTAGCCTACGAGCAGTACTTC. This translates into CASSERGQLAYEQYF. The chain recombines TRBV6-1 with TRBJ2-7, with 7 bases lining up with TRBD1. The CDR3 is 15 residues long. Germline values: CDR1 MNHNS, CDR2 SASEGT. J lost 2 bases, V lost 2 bases, and 6 bases had no gene match.

The chain links TRBV4-3 to TRBJ2-1; D is ambiguous. The CDR3 length is 13 residues. Per the germline V gene, CDR1 is LGHNA and CDR2 is YSLEER. V lost 0 bases and J lost 9, with 9 bases in between. CDR3 bases: TGCGCCAGCAGCCAAGATGACCGGGTTGAGCAGTTCTTC. Translated: CASSQDDRVEQFF.

The chain uses TRBV4-1 and TRBJ1-6; D might be TRBD1 (6 bases). Germline V CDR1 and CDR2: MGHRA, YSYEKL. The CDR3 sequence is 17 residues long. V gave up 2 bases and J gave up 9 bases, with 20 bases separating them. The CDR3 loop is CASSQSITRGPGSPLHF. The CDR3 DNA is TGCGCCAGCAGCCAATCCATCACCAGGGGACCGGGTTCACCCCTCCACTTT.

This clone was counted a single time. The rearrangement joins TRBV20-1 to TRBJ2-7; TRBD2 might be the D (5 bases). CDR3 length equals 11 residues. Trimming removed 5 bases at V and 2 bases at J, with 7 bases between. CDR1 is DFQATT, CDR2 SNEGSKA, per germline (reference sequence). CDR3 nucleotides: TGCAGTGCTCTAGCAGCCTACGAGCAGTACTTC. This sequence encodes CSALAAYEQYF.

This sequence joins TRBV7-2 and TRBJ1-3; 7 nucleotides line up with TRBD1. Trimming cost V 5 bases and J 2 bases; bases outside gene matches: 15. There are 18 residues in the CDR3. Germline V gene lookup returns CDR1 SGHTA and CDR2 FQGNSA. DNA for the CDR3: TGTGCCAGCAGCCTGAATCGACAGGGAGCCCAGCCTGGAAACACCATATATTTT. Translation: CASSLNRQGAQPGNTIYF.

The genes are TRBV30 and TRBJ2-1; D may be TRBD2 (5 bases). Germline lookup yields CDR1 GTSNPN and CDR2 SVGIG (reference sequence). The V end lost 4 bases, the J end lost 7 bases, and 11 bases lay between the germline ends. There are 12 residues in the CDR3. The CDR3 loop is CAWTGIKNEQFF. CDR3 DNA: TGTGCCTGGACGGGGATTAAGAATGAGCAGTTCTTC.

The chain is built from TRBV30 and TRBJ2-7, with D unresolved. Germline values: CDR1 GTSNPN, CDR2 SVGIG (reference sequence). The CDR3 spans 13 residues. The V and J ends lost 0 bases and 6 bases respectively, with 12 bases between them. The CDR3 region is CAWSVSRGSEQYF. CDR3 coding DNA: TGTGCCTGGAGTGTGAGCCGAGGCTCCGAGCAGTACTTC.

The chain employs TRBV6-1 and TRBJ2-3; a weak D match, TRBD1 (5 bases). Germline assignment: CDR1 MNHNS and CDR2 SASEGT. Trimming removed 3 bases from V and 4 bases from J, with 11 bases in between. The CDR3 totals 14 residues. The CDR3 is CASSDALGADTQYF. The CDR3 DNA sequence: TGTGCCAGCAGTGACGCGCTAGGGGCAGATACGCAGTATTTT.

The chain is built from TRBV28 and TRBJ1-5, with D perhaps TRBD1 (6 bases). The ends were cut back, 5 bases at V and 2 bases at J, with 16 bases in the middle. This CDR3 spans 16 amino acids. The germline V gene encodes CDR1 MDHEN and CDR2 SYDVKM. CDR3 sequence: CASSLQGRAGNQPQHF. CDR3 bases: TGTGCCAGCAGTCTTCAGGGGAGGGCGGGCAATCAGCCCCAGCATTTT.

The rearrangement uses TRBV7-2 and TRBJ2-3; unclear D gene. This CDR3 is built from 13 residues. Trimming left V 1 base short and J 1 base short, with 3 bases between. The germline V gene encodes CDR1 SGHTA and CDR2 FQGNSA. CDR3 sequence (DNA): TGTGCCAGCAGCTTAGTCGGCACAGATACGCAGTATTTT. Its translation: CASSLVGTDTQYF.

The V call is TRBV5-6, the J call TRBJ1-5; D gene uncertain. CDR1 and CDR2 (germline): SGHDT, YYEEEE. V lost 0 bases and J lost 1, with 11 bases in between. The CDR3 contains 16 residues. CDR3 amino acids: CASSLGPQVSNQPQHF. Here the CDR3 DNA reads TGTGCCAGCAGCTTGGGTCCCCAGGTCAGCAATCAGCCCCAGCATTTT.

The V call is TRBV6-1, the J call TRBJ1-1; weak D call: TRBD1 (5 bases). This CDR3 is 14 amino acids long. CDR1 MNHNS and CDR2 SASEGT come from the germline V gene. The V and J ends lost 4 bases and 4 bases respectively, with 13 bases between them. CDR3 loop: CASSAPTGGTEAFF. The CDR3 bases are TGTGCCAGCAGTGCACCTACAGGTGGCACTGAAGCTTTCTTT.

This chain connects TRBV27 to TRBJ2-1; possible D gene TRBD2, 5 bases. The CDR3 spans 14 residues. Trimming cost V 6 bases and J 9 bases, with 18 bases left between them. Germline V gene data show CDR1 as MNHEY and CDR2 as SMNVEV (reference sequence). In DNA, the CDR3 is TGTGCCAGCAGCTGGACTCGGGCCGAGGGTGAGCAGTTCTTC. It translates to CASSWTRAEGEQFF.

The CDR3 here is CARRGTVYNEQFF. Here the CDR3 DNA reads TGTGCCCGAAGGGGGACAGTCTACAATGAGCAGTTCTTC. The rearrangement uses TRBV19 and TRBJ2-1, with 7 bases that match TRBD1. Trimming cost V 11 bases and J 3 bases; bases outside gene matches: 7. The germline CDR1 and CDR2 sequences are LNHDA and SQIVND (reference sequence). This CDR3 comprises 13 residues.

V is TRBV11-2 and J is TRBJ2-7; the match to TRBD2 covers 9 bases. The germline V gene encodes CDR1 SGHAT and CDR2 FQNNGV. The CDR3 is 13 residues long. V shed 5 bases, J shed 3 bases, and the junction held 2 bases outside the gene matches. The CDR3 nucleotides read TGTGCCAGCAGCATTAGCGGGAGCTACGAGCAGTACTTC. Translation: CASSISGSYEQYF. Full variable domain (missing parts from reference TRBV11-2 and TRBJ2-7): EAGVAQSPRYKIIEKRQSVAFWCNPISGHATLYWYQQILGQGPKLLIQFQNNGVVDDSQLPKDRFSAERLKGVDSTLKIQPAKLEDSAVYLCASSISGSYEQYFGPGTRLTVT.

This chain uses TRBV11-2 with TRBJ1-1, with unresolved D. The CDR3 is 13 amino acids. CDR1 is SGHAT and CDR2 is FQNNGV in the germline V gene. Trimming removed 3 bases at V and 5 bases at J, with 10 bases between. The CDR3 spells CASSLMSETEAFF. CDR3 nucleotide sequence: TGTGCCAGCAGCTTGATGAGTGAGACTGAAGCTTTCTTT.

This clone was observed once. The gene calls are TRBV28 and TRBJ1-5; possible D gene TRBD1, 6 bases. The CDR3 is 15 residues long. V lost 5 bases to trimming and J lost 5 bases, with 16 bases between them. CDR1 is MDHEN, CDR2 SYDVKM, per germline. The CDR3 is CASSITGQLDQPQHF. The CDR3 DNA reads as TGTGCCAGCAGTATTACGGGACAATTGGATCAGCCCCAGCATTTT. The entire variable domain, with the rest obtained from reference TRBV28 and TRBJ1-5, is as follows: DVKVTQSSRYLVKRTGEKVFLECVQDMDHENMFWYRQDPGLGLRLIYFSYDVKMKEKGDIPEGYSVSREKKERFSLILESASTNQTSMYLCASSITGQLDQPQHFGDGTRLSIL.

V gene TRBV18 combines with J gene TRBJ1-5; no clear D gene. The germline gives CDR1 KGHSH, CDR2 LQKENI. The CDR3 contains 14 residues. V was shortened by 2 bases and J by 4 bases, with 9 bases between the two germline ends. The CDR3 DNA is TGTGCCAGCTCACCAACCGGAGGGAATCAGCCCCAGCATTTT. This encodes CASSPTGGNQPQHF.